This paragraph covers one T cell receptor beta chain sequence. Its antigen is undetermined. Other DNA variants within this sample encode the same CDR3. Germline V gene lookup returns CDR1 LGHNA and CDR2 YSLEER. The CDR3 runs 15 residues. The trim removed 2 bases at V and 5 bases at J, leaving 3 bases unmatched. With 60 Vbeta and 13 Jbeta primers, the PCR was carried out. Assay used: immunoSEQ multiplex PCR; TCRdb lists only in-frame clones, some missing. The sample contains about 120,000 clones, under 80% of which appear only once. The data stem from a study of cytomegalovirus exposure and HLA in healthy donors. Points from the study as a whole: In a later analysis, an Asian-associated ancestry cluster reportedly showed fewer N-insertions than the roughly 730-donor mean. Certain indistinguishable V segments, among them TRBV6-2 and TRBV6-3, were excluded. An analysis was carried out at a later point. It showed that HLA-associated TCR beta chains were more clonally expanded than equally common non-associated chains. Several of the most significant clusters appeared, in a later analysis, to be linked to common viral pathogens.

Sequencing was carried out using PBMCs. This receptor was taken from a middle-aged man in good health and CMV-seropositive. The V and J genes are TRBV4-3 and TRBJ2-3, with 11 bases fitting TRBD2. CDR3 amino acids: CASSQLAGGGDTQYF. The DNA of the CDR3 is TGCGCCAGCAGCCAACTAGCGGGAGGAGGAGATACGCAGTATTTT.